Following are 19 T cell receptor beta chains from one sample sequenced in a study of blood T cells in healthy people across ages. Primers used in a second PCR of roughly 7 to 11 cycles were a sample-barcoded 5' primer and a J-beta primer mix. TCRdb reanalysed the 5' RACE reads using MiXCR and keeps one entry per CDR3 protein. The data show 1.5 million to 2 million distinct CDR3 sequences, 25% to 30% seen once. Input material: blood. Receptors originate from a woman in her 30s in good health.

This clonotype showed up many times. CDR3 sequence (DNA): TGTGCCAGCTCACCAATCGCACAGGGGGCAAACGAGCAGTACTTC. It codes for CASSPIAQGANEQYF. The chain uses TRBV18 and TRBJ2-7, with 9 bases fitting TRBD1. The V gene's germline CDR1 is KGHSH and CDR2 LQKENI. The CDR3 has 15 amino acids. V lost 2 bases and J lost 5; bases outside the gene matches: 7.

The chain links TRBV20-1 to TRBJ2-1, with TRBD2 identical over 12 bases. In germline, CDR1 is DFQATT, CDR2 SNEGSKA (reference sequence). The V gene end was trimmed by 5 bases and the J gene end by 5 bases; junction bases not matched to a gene: 7. This CDR3 has 15 residues. Here the CDR3 reads CSAPGTSGFDNEQFF. The CDR3 nucleotides read TGCAGTGCTCCCGGGACTAGCGGGTTCGACAATGAGCAGTTCTTC.

This clonotype turned up a few times. The gene calls are TRBV29-1 and TRBJ2-1; 10 bases are shared with TRBD2. V lost 5 bases, J lost 9 bases, and 10 bases stayed unmatched. Germline assignment: CDR1 SQVTM and CDR2 ANQGSEA. The CDR3 consists of 14 residues. The CDR3 DNA reads as TGCAGCGTTAAGGAGCGGGGGGGCCGGGTTGAGCAGTTCTTC. As protein: CSVKERGGRVEQFF.

Only a few counts were recorded for this clonotype. The genes are TRBV7-2 and TRBJ2-3; D could derive from TRBD1 or TRBD2 (6 bases each). The V end lost 3 bases, the J end lost 4 bases, and 11 bases lay between the germline ends. The CDR3 loop spans 14 amino acids. Germline CDR1 reads SGHTA; CDR2 reads FQGNSA. CDR3 loop: CASSFGGGPDTQYF. The CDR3 nucleotides read TGTGCCAGCAGCTTTGGAGGGGGTCCAGATACGCAGTATTTT.

This clonotype was counted ten times or more. The rearrangement joins TRBV5-1 to TRBJ1-2; a weak D match, TRBD1 (6 bases). CDR3 length: 14 amino acids. V lost 3 bases and J 8 bases, leaving 17 bases between the germline ends. The V gene's germline CDR1 is SGHRS and CDR2 YFSETQ. The CDR3 DNA is TGCGCCAGCAGCTCCCGCGGCGGAGGGGGAGGCTACACCTTC. It is translated as CASSSRGGGGGYTF.

This chain connects TRBV12-3 or TRBV12-4 to TRBJ2-3; D is possibly TRBD1 (5 bases). The V end lost 7 bases, the J end lost 5 bases, and 13 bases lay between the germline ends. The CDR3 totals 13 residues. The CDR3 reads CASTKGLEDTQYF. The CDR3 DNA reads TGTGCCAGCACTAAGGGGCTGGAAGATACGCAGTATTTT.

In this sample, this clonotype turned up a few times. The chain joins TRBV2 to TRBJ2-3, with D tentatively TRBD1 or TRBD2 (6 bases each). The CDR3 covers 14 residues. The V gene lost 3 bases and the J gene lost 5 bases, with 12 bases spanning the gap. CDR1 is SNHLY and CDR2 is FYNNEI in the germline V gene. Written as DNA, the CDR3 is TGTGCCAGCAGTGAGGAACAGGGAGGAGATACGCAGTATTTT. This encodes CASSEEQGGDTQYF.

The sample holds one count of this clonotype. CDR3 region: CASSIRPGPEQFF. CDR3 coding DNA: TGCGCCAGCAGCATTCGACCGGGGCCTGAGCAGTTCTTC. V gene TRBV5-1 combines with J gene TRBJ2-1; perhaps D is TRBD1 or TRBD2 (5 bases each). CDR1 is SGHRS and CDR2 is YFSETQ in the germline V gene. The V end was cut by 4 bases, the J end by 9 bases, with 14 bases between. This CDR3 spans 13 amino acids.

The rearrangement links TRBV6-1 to TRBJ2-2; TRBD1 is a possible D gene (6 bases). The CDR3 is made up of 15 amino acids. The germline CDR1 and CDR2 sequences are MNHNS and SASEGT. Trimming took off 6 bases at V and 6 bases at J, with 17 bases between the two ends. Here the CDR3 reads CASRDTGKGAGELFF. CDR3 in DNA: TGTGCCAGCAGGGATACAGGGAAGGGCGCCGGGGAGCTGTTTTTT.

This clonotype was found a few times. The rearrangement uses TRBV6-4 and TRBJ2-3, with 7 bases matching TRBD1. After removal of 5 bases from V and 2 bases from J, the junction contained 13 bases not matched to a gene. CDR3 length: 17 amino acids. From germline, CDR1 is MRHNA and CDR2 SNTAGT. DNA for the CDR3: TGTGCCAGCAGTACAGGGACAGCCTACCATTACACAGATACGCAGTATTTT. Protein: CASSTGTAYHYTDTQYF.

This clonotype was recorded at least ten times. The rearrangement links TRBV29-1 to TRBJ2-1, with D unclear. CDR3 length: 13 residues. V was clipped by 4 bases and J by 2 bases, with 9 bases between them. Germline values: CDR1 SQVTM, CDR2 ANQGSEA. In DNA, the CDR3 is TGCAGCGTTGTGGGTTGGCCCTACAATGAGCAGTTCTTC. Translated, it gives CSVVGWPYNEQFF.

A remark on this clonotype: This may be a read error: a much more frequent sequence differs by one nucleotide. V gene TRBV2 combines with J gene TRBJ2-5; weak D call: TRBD2 (5 bases). Between the trimmed V and J ends, which lost 6 bases and 2 bases, there was a span of 10 bases. The CDR3 contains 13 residues. Germline V gives CDR1 SNHLY, CDR2 FYNNEI. CDR3 loop: CASRVWEQETQYF. The CDR3, as DNA: TGTGCCAGCAGGGTTTGGGAGCAAGAGACCCAGTACTTC.

This chain joins TRBV4-1 and TRBJ2-6; perhaps TRBD1 as D (5 bases). Germline lookup yields CDR1 MGHRA and CDR2 YSYEKL. V shed 1 base and J shed 0 bases, with 10 bases lying between them. This CDR3 spans 17 amino acids. The CDR3 nucleotides are TGCGCCAGCAGCCAAGCCCGACAGCACTCTGGGGCCAACGTCCTGACTTTC. It specifies CASSQARQHSGANVLTF.

The table lists this clonotype with a few counts. The chain couples TRBV2 to TRBJ2-7; no reliable D call. V shed 6 bases and J shed 4 bases, with 10 bases lying between them. The CDR3 loop spans 12 amino acids. Germline lookup yields CDR1 SNHLY and CDR2 FYNNEI. Written as DNA, the CDR3 is TGTGCCAGCAGACTTAACCAGTACGAGCAGTACTTC. It specifies CASRLNQYEQYF.

This clonotype occurred many times. The chain uses TRBV14 and TRBJ2-7; tentatively, D is TRBD1 or TRBD2 (6 bases each). This CDR3 comprises 15 residues. CDR1 and CDR2 from the germline V gene are SGHDN and FVKESK. V was cut by 2 bases and J by 0 bases, with 11 bases left in between. The CDR3 nucleotides are TGTGCCAGCAGCCAATCGGGGGCATACTCCTACGAGCAGTACTTC. Encoded protein: CASSQSGAYSYEQYF.

The table lists this clonotype with a few counts. This chain connects TRBV7-9 to TRBJ2-7; tentatively, D is TRBD1 (6 bases). Germline V gene data show CDR1 as SEHNR and CDR2 as FQNEAQ (reference sequence). CDR3 length equals 13 residues. Trimming removed 11 bases from V and 2 bases from J, with 16 bases in between. CDR3: CARGQRGAYEQYF. CDR3 nucleotides: TGTGCCCGCGGACAGCGAGGCGCCTACGAGCAGTACTTC. The full variable domain, completed using reference TRBV7-9 and TRBJ2-7, is DTGVSQNPRHKITKRGQNVTFRCDPISEHNRLYWYRQTLGQGPEFLTYFQNEAQLEKSRLLSDRFSAERPKGSFSTLEIQRTEQGDSAMYLCARGQRGAYEQYFGPGTRLTVT.

This clonotype was detected only a few times. Sequence at one end of the junction differs from germline and may be a read error. The rearrangement uses TRBV5-1 and TRBJ1-6; D is unclear. Germline V lookup: CDR1 SGHRS, CDR2 YFSETQ. This CDR3 spans 13 amino acids. CDR3 residues: CASSLGRDSPLHF. The DNA for the CDR3 is TGTGCCAGCAGCTTAGGCCGGGATTCACCCCTCCACTTT.

The gene calls are TRBV19 and TRBJ2-7; 7 bases are a match to TRBD2. The V segment lost 5 bases and the J segment 2 bases; nucleotides outside the gene matches: 9. Per the germline V gene, CDR1 is LNHDA and CDR2 is SQIVND (reference sequence). The CDR3 length is 15 residues. CDR3 sequence: CASSDIGGSTYEQYF. CDR3 bases: TGTGCCAGTAGTGACATCGGGGGGAGCACCTACGAGCAGTACTTC.

There are many counts of this clonotype. The chain recombines TRBV7-3 with TRBJ2-6; D not resolved. Germline V lookup: CDR1 SGHTA, CDR2 FQGTGA. The CDR3 loop spans 16 amino acids. Deletions cut 5 bases from V and 0 bases from J, with 11 bases between. CDR3 nucleotide sequence: TGTGCCAGCAGCGCCCTCCAGGACTCTGGGGCCAACGTCCTGACTTTC. Its protein product is CASSALQDSGANVLTF.